The 21 T cell receptor beta chains given below trace back to one sample, sequenced in a study of blood T cell repertoires in COVID-19. Here immunoSEQ multiplex PCR was the method, and the copy in TCRdb shows in-frame clones only, minus some. The data contain 200,000 to 250,000 clones, 70% to 85% of them singletons. The sample taken for sequencing was peripheral blood. The receptors here all came from a man aged 50-59 years with active or convalescent COVID-19.

The rearrangement links TRBV3-1 (or the pseudogene TRBV3-2) to TRBJ2-3; 12 nucleotides match TRBD2. The CDR3 loop spans 16 amino acids. CDR1 is LGHDT and CDR2 is YNNKEL in the germline V gene (reference sequence). The V gene end was trimmed by 4 bases and the J gene end by 2 bases; junction bases not matched to a gene: 4. The CDR3 is CASSPRLAGATDTQYF. The CDR3, as DNA: TGTGCCAGCAGCCCCAGACTAGCGGGGGCCACAGATACGCAGTATTTT.

This clone was seen a few times. The chain is built from TRBV15 and TRBJ2-1; 7 bases are a match to TRBD2. The J segment lost 4 bases and the V segment lost 0 bases, leaving 12 bases of the junction unmatched. Germline V CDR1 and CDR2: LNHNV, YYDKDF (reference sequence). The CDR3 is 18 residues long. CDR3 in amino acids: CATSRDLSGAPRYNEQFF. CDR3 sequence (DNA): TGTGCCACCAGCAGAGACCTCAGCGGGGCCCCCAGGTACAATGAGCAGTTCTTC.

The rearrangement joins TRBV2 to TRBJ2-7; no clear D. Trimming shortened V by 4 bases and J by 1 base, and 11 bases separated the two germline ends. CDR1 is SNHLY and CDR2 is FYNNEI in the germline V gene. The CDR3 runs 14 residues. CDR3 in amino acids: CASSVGRSSYEQYF. The CDR3 region has the DNA TGTGCCAGCAGTGTTGGCAGGTCATCCTACGAGCAGTACTTC.

The chain recombines TRBV13 with TRBJ1-1, with TRBD1 identical over 7 bases. CDR1 is PRHDT and CDR2 is FYEKMQ in the germline V gene (reference sequence). The CDR3 extends over 17 amino acids. Trimming took 5 bases from V and 1 from J; bases not matched to a gene: 13. CDR3 amino acids: CASSPVSNRGRNTEAFF. DNA for the CDR3: TGTGCCAGCAGCCCCGTATCAAACAGGGGTAGGAACACTGAAGCTTTCTTT.

This chain uses TRBV5-4 with TRBJ2-3; possibly TRBD2 for D (5 bases). Germline V lookup: CDR1 SGHNT, CDR2 YYREEE (reference sequence). Trimming stripped 3 bases from V and 0 bases from J, with 11 bases between. CDR3 length: 15 amino acids. CDR3 in amino acids: CASSWGATSTDTQYF. DNA for the CDR3: TGTGCCAGCAGCTGGGGAGCAACTAGCACAGATACGCAGTATTTT.

This rearrangement joins TRBV7-3 to TRBJ2-1; 9 bases match TRBD1. The trim removed 6 bases at V and 5 bases at J, leaving 8 bases unmatched. The CDR3 is 15 amino acids. Germline CDR1 reads SGHTA; CDR2 reads FQGTGA. CDR3 nucleotide sequence: TGTGCCAGCAGTTTAGGGACAGGGCTCCACAATGAGCAGTTCTTC. Its translation: CASSLGTGLHNEQFF.

CDR3 sequence (DNA): TGCGCCAGCAGCCAAGATTTTACTCTAAGGGGGCTCGCGCAGTATTTT. Its protein is CASSQDFTLRGLAQYF. The chain recombines TRBV4-3 with TRBJ2-3; 7 positions match TRBD1. Germline-derived CDR1 and CDR2 are LGHNA and YSLEER. Trimming removed 0 bases from V and 10 bases from J; junction bases left unmatched: 13. This CDR3 has 16 residues.

The chain uses TRBV27 and TRBJ1-2; TRBD1 agrees at 8 bases. The junction had 8 bases not matched to a gene; V was cut back by 5 bases and J by 3 bases. CDR3 length: 15 amino acids. The germline CDR1 and CDR2 sequences are MNHEY and SMNVEV (reference sequence). CDR3: CASSVRQGRDYGYTF. CDR3 DNA sequence: TGTGCCAGCAGTGTGCGACAGGGGCGGGACTATGGCTACACCTTC.

V gene TRBV7-2 combines with J gene TRBJ2-2; 10 bases map to TRBD1. CDR1 is SGHTA and CDR2 is FQGNSA in the germline V gene. The CDR3 runs to 14 residues. With V trimmed by 6 bases and J by 6 bases, 4 bases remained unmatched. CDR3 DNA: TGTGCCAGCAGTAGGGACAGGGGCCCCGGGGAGCTGTTTTTT. Translation: CASSRDRGPGELFF. Based on the CDR3 plus reference TRBV7-2 and TRBJ2-2, the full variable domain is GAGVSQSPSNKVTEKGKDVELRCDPISGHTALYWYRQSLGQGLEFLIYFQGNSAPDKSGLPSDRFSAERTGGSVSTLTIQRTQQEDSAVYLCASSRDRGPGELFFGEGSRLTVL.

The chain employs TRBV5-1 and TRBJ1-6; possibly TRBD1 for D (6 bases). The V end lost 4 bases, the J end lost 7 bases, and 15 bases lay between the germline ends. The CDR3 covers 15 residues. Per the germline V gene, CDR1 is SGHRS and CDR2 is YFSETQ. CDR3 in DNA: TGCGCCAGCAGCACAAGACAGGACGACAATTCACCCCTCCACTTT. Its translation: CASSTRQDDNSPLHF. Filled out from reference TRBV5-1 and TRBJ1-6, the complete variable domain reads KAGVTQTPRYLIKTRGQQVTLSCSPISGHRSVSWYQQTPGQGLQFLFEYFSETQRNKGNFPGRFSGRQFSNSRSEMNVSTLELGDSALYLCASSTRQDDNSPLHFGNGTRLTVT.

The rearrangement joins TRBV11-2 to TRBJ2-7; TRBD2 aligns across 7 bases. The CDR3 totals 13 residues. Germline V lookup: CDR1 SGHAT, CDR2 FQNNGV. Trimming at V came to 4 bases and at J to 3 bases, leaving 3 bases not matched to a gene. As DNA, the CDR3 is TGTGCCAGCAGCTCGGGGGGAGTCTACGAGCAGTACGTC. The encoded protein is CASSSGGVYEQYV.

The V call is TRBV24-1, the J call TRBJ2-1; D might be TRBD2 (5 bases). V lost 2 bases to trimming and J lost 5 bases, with 12 bases between them. Germline loops: CDR1 KGHDR, CDR2 SFDVKD. The CDR3 spans 15 residues. The CDR3 bases are TGTGCCACCAGTGATTCCGTCGACGGGGACAATGAGCAGTTCTTC. Its translation: CATSDSVDGDNEQFF.

This chain connects TRBV6-5 to TRBJ1-6, with 10 bases identical to TRBD1. The ends lost 1 base at V and 9 bases at J; junction bases unmatched: 3. Germline values: CDR1 MNHEY, CDR2 SVGAGI. The length of the CDR3 is 15 residues. CDR3: CASSYFGTGVSPLHF. The CDR3 nucleotides are TGTGCCAGCAGTTACTTCGGGACAGGGGTTTCACCCCTCCACTTT.

The rearrangement links TRBV6-6 to TRBJ2-2; 8 positions agree with TRBD1. This CDR3 has 14 amino acids. The ends lost 6 bases at V and 4 bases at J; junction bases unmatched: 4. Per germline, CDR1 MNHNY and CDR2 SVGAGI (reference sequence). This chain's CDR3 is CASRGQGTTGELFF. In nucleotides, the CDR3 is TGTGCCAGCAGAGGACAGGGTACCACCGGGGAGCTGTTTTTT.

CDR3 region: CASSREHSTDTQYF. CDR3 nucleotide sequence: TGTGCCTCTTCGCGGGAGCACAGCACAGATACGCAGTATTTT. The V gene is TRBV19, the J gene TRBJ2-3; 7 positions agree with TRBD2. Germline lookup yields CDR1 LNHDA and CDR2 SQIVND (reference sequence). The V segment lost 11 bases and the J segment 0 bases; nucleotides outside the gene matches: 8. This CDR3 is 14 amino acids long.

In this sample, this clone turned up once. The chain uses TRBV5-6 and TRBJ2-7; D gene ambiguous. Germline CDR1 is SGHDT and CDR2 is YYEEEE. V was clipped by 5 bases and J by 0 bases, with 12 bases between them. The CDR3 is 14 amino acids. CDR3 sequence reads: CASSLSGGSYEQYF. CDR3 DNA sequence: TGTGCCAGCAGTCTTTCAGGTGGCTCCTACGAGCAGTACTTC.

J is TRBJ2-1 and V is TRBV5-6, with 10 bases aligning to TRBD1. Germline V gene sequence: CDR1 SGHDT, CDR2 YYEEEE. This CDR3 is 14 amino acids long. V lost 0 bases to trimming and J lost 9 bases; unmatched junction nucleotides: 3. The CDR3 nucleotides read TGTGCCAGCAGCTTGGGGACAGGGGGAAGTGAGCAGTTCTTC. Protein sequence: CASSLGTGGSEQFF.

The rearrangement links TRBV2 to TRBJ2-1, with D perhaps TRBD2 (5 bases). Trimming removed 7 bases at V and 6 bases at J, with 7 bases between. CDR1 is SNHLY and CDR2 is FYNNEI in the germline V gene. The CDR3 length is 11 residues. The CDR3: CASMAGNEQFF. The CDR3 DNA reads as TGTGCCAGCATGGCGGGCAATGAGCAGTTCTTC. Full variable domain (rest looked up from reference TRBV2 and TRBJ2-1): EPEVTQTPSHQVTQMGQEVILRCVPISNHLYFYWYRQILGQKVEFLVSFYNNEISEKSEIFDDQFSVERPDGSNFTLKIRSTKLEDSAMYFCASMAGNEQFFGPGTRLTVL.

This chain uses TRBV9 with TRBJ1-2, with TRBD1 matching over 9 bases. Germline CDR1 is SGDLS and CDR2 is YYNGEE. The CDR3 consists of 16 residues. J lost 5 bases, V lost 4 bases, and 12 bases had no gene match. Here the CDR3 reads CASSPSGTGWNYGYTF. In DNA form, the CDR3 reads TGTGCCAGCAGCCCATCCGGGACAGGGTGGAATTATGGCTACACCTTC.

The CDR3 reads CASSRHSTASYEQYF. The CDR3 DNA reads TGCGCCAGCAGCCGTCACTCAACCGCCTCCTACGAGCAGTACTTC. This chain joins TRBV5-1 and TRBJ2-7; the D is unclear. The V gene lost 4 bases and the J gene lost 0 bases, with 14 bases spanning the gap. Looked up from germline, CDR1 is SGHRS and CDR2 is YFSETQ. The CDR3 contains 15 residues.

This chain joins TRBV19 and TRBJ1-5, with 8 bases matching TRBD1. The CDR3 totals 17 residues. V shed 3 bases, J shed 1 base, and the junction held 8 bases outside the gene matches. CDR1 is LNHDA, CDR2 SQIVND, per germline (reference sequence). As DNA, the CDR3 is TGTGCCAGTAGTATCCCAACAGGGGGAACGAGCAATCAGCCCCAGCATTTT. It specifies CASSIPTGGTSNQPQHF. Supplemented by reference TRBV19 and TRBJ1-5, the full variable domain reads DGGITQSPKYLFRKEGQNVTLSCEQNLNHDAMYWYRQDPGQGLRLIYYSQIVNDFQKGDIAEGYSVSREKKESFPLTVTSAQKNPTAFYLCASSIPTGGTSNQPQHFGDGTRLSIL.